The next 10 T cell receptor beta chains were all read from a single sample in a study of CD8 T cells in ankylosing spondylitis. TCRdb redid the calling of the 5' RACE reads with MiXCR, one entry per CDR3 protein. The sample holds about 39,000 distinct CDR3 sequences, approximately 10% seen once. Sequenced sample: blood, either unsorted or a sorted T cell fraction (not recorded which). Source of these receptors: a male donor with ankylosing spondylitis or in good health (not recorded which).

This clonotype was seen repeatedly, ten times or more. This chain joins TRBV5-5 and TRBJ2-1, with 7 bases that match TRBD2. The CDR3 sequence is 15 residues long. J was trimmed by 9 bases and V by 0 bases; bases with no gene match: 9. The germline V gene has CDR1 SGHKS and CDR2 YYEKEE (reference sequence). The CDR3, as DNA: TGTGCCAGCAGCTTGGGGGTTTGGCGGGAGACTGAGCAGTTCTTC. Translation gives CASSLGVWRETEQFF.

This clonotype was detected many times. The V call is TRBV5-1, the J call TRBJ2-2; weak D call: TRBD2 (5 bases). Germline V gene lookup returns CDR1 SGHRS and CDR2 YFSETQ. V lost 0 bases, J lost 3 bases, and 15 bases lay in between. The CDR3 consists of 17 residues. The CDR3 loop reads CASSLGGSPDYTGELFF. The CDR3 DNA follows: TGCGCCAGCAGCTTGGGTGGGAGCCCCGACTACACCGGGGAGCTGTTTTTT.

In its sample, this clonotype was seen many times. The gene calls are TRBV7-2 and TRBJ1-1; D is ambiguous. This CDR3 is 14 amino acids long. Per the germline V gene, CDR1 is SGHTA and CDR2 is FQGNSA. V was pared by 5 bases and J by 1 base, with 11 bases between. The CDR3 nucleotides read TGTGCCAGCAGCCGTAAATACTCGAACACTGAAGCTTTCTTT. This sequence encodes CASSRKYSNTEAFF.

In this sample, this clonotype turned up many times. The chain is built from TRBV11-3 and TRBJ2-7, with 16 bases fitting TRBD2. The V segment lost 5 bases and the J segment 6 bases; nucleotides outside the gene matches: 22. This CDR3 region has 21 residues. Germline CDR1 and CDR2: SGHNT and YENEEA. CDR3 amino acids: CASSQPIPGLAGGTRFGEQYF. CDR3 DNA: TGTGCCAGCAGCCAACCGATACCGGGACTAGCGGGAGGGACCCGATTTGGCGAGCAGTACTTC.

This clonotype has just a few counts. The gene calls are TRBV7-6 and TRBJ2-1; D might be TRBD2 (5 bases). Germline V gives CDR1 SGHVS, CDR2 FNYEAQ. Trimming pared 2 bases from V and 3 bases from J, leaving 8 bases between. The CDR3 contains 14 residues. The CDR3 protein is CASSLMAGYNEQFF. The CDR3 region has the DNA TGTGCCAGCAGCTTAATGGCGGGCTACAATGAGCAGTTCTTC.

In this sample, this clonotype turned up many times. The CDR3 reads CSASWGATSTDTQYF. CDR3 nucleotides: TGCAGTGCTAGTTGGGGCGCCACTAGCACAGATACGCAGTATTTT. The V call is TRBV20-1, the J call TRBJ2-3; D may be TRBD1 (5 bases). CDR3 size: 15 residues. V lost 3 bases and J lost 0, with 13 bases in between. Germline V lookup: CDR1 DFQATT, CDR2 SNEGSKA (reference sequence).

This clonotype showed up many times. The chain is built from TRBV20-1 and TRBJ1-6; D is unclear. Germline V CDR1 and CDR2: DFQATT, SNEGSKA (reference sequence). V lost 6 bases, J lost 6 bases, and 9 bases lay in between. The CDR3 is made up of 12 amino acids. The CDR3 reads CSAVTTNSPLHF. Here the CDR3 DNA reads TGCAGTGCCGTCACCACTAATTCACCCCTCCACTTT.

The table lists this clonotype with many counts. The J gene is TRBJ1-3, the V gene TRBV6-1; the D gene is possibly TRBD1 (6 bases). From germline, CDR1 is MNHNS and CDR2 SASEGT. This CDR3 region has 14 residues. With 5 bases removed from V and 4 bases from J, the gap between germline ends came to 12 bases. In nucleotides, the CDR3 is TGTGCCAGCAGTCAGACAGGCGCCGGAAACACCATATATTTT. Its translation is CASSQTGAGNTIYF.

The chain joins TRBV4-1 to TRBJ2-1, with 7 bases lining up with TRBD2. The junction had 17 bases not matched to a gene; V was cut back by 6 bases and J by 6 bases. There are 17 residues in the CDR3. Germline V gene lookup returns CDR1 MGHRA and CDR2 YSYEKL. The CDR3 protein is CASRRDETSRVSNEQFF. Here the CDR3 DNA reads TGCGCCAGCAGGAGAGATGAGACTAGCCGGGTTTCCAATGAGCAGTTCTTC.

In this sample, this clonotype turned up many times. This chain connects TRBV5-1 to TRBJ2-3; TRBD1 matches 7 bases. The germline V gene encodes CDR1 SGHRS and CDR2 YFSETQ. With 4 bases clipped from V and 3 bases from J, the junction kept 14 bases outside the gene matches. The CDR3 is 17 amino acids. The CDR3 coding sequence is TGCGCCAGCAGCCCTGGTCACCGGGACAGAAGTACAGATACGCAGTATTTT. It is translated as CASSPGHRDRSTDTQYF.